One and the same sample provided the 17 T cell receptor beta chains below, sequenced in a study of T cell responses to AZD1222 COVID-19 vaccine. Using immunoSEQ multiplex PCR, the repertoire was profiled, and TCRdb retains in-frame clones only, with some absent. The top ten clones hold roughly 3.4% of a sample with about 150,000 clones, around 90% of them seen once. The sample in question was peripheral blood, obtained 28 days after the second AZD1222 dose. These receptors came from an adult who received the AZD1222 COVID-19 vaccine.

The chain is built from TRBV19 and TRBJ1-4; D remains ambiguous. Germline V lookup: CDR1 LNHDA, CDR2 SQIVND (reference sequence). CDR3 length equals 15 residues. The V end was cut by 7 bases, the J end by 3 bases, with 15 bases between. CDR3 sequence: CASKRAATANEKLFF. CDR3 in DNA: TGTGCCAGTAAACGCGCAGCAACGGCTAATGAAAAACTGTTTTTT.

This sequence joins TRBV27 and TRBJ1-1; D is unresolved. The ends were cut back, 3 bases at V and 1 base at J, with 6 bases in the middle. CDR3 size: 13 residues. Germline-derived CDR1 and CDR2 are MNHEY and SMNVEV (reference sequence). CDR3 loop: CASSFLANTEAFF. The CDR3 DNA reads TGTGCCAGCAGTTTCTTGGCGAACACTGAAGCTTTCTTT.

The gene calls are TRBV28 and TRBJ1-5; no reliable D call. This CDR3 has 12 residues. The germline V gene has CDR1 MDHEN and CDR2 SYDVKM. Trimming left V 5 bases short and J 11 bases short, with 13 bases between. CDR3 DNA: TGTGCCAGCAGTCCCATACTTTACGCCCAGCATTTT. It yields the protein CASSPILYAQHF.

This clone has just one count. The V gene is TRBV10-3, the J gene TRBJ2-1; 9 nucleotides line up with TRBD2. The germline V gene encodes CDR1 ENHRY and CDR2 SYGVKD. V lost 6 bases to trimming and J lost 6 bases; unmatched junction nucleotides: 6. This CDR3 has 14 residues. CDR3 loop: CAISASGTPNEQFF. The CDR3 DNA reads TGTGCCATCAGCGCTAGCGGGACCCCCAATGAGCAGTTCTTC.

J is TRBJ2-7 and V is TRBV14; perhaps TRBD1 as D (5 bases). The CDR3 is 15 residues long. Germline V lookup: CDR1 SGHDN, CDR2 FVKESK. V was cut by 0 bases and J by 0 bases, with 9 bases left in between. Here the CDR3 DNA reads TGTGCCAGCAGCCAAGAGGACGGACACTCCTACGAGCAGTACTTC. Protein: CASSQEDGHSYEQYF.

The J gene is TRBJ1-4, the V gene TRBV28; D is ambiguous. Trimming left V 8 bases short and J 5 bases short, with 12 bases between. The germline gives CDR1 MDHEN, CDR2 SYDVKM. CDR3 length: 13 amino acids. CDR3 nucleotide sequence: TGTGCCAGCGGAGGACGGTTAAATGAAAAACTGTTTTTT. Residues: CASGGRLNEKLFF.

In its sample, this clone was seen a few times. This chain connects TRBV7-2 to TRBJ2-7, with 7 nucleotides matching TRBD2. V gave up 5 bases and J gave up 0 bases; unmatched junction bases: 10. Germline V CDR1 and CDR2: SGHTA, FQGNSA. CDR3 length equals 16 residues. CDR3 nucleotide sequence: TGTGCCAGCAGCCCCAAGGGAGGGTCCCGCTCCTACGAGCAGTACTTC. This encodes CASSPKGGSRSYEQYF.

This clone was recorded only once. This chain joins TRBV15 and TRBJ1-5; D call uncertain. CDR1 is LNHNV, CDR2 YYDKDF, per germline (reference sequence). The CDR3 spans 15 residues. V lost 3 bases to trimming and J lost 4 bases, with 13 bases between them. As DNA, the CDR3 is TGTGCCACCAGCAGCGGGTCAGGTGTTAATCAGCCCCAGCATTTT. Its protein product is CATSSGSGVNQPQHF.

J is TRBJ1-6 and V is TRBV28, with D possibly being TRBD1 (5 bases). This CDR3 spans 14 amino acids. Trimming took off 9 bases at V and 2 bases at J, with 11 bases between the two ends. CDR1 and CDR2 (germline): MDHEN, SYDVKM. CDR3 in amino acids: CASGRGPYNSPLHF. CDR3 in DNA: TGTGCCAGTGGACGGGGCCCCTATAATTCACCCCTCCACTTT.

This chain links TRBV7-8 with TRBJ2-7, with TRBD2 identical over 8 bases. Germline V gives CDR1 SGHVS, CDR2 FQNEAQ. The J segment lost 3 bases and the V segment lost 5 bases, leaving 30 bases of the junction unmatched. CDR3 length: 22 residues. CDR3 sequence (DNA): TGTGCCAGCAGCCTACATCGGTCGGCTCCCAAAATCGGGACGGGAGGGGTCTACGAGCAGTACTTC. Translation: CASSLHRSAPKIGTGGVYEQYF.

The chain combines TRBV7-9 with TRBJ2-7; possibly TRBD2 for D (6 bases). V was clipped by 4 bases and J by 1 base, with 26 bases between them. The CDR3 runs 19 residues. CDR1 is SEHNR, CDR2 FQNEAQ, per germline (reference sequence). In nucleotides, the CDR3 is TGTGCCAGCAGCTCCGGTCTTAGTGACTGGGCGGGGACTTCCTACGAGCAGTACTTC. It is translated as CASSSGLSDWAGTSYEQYF.

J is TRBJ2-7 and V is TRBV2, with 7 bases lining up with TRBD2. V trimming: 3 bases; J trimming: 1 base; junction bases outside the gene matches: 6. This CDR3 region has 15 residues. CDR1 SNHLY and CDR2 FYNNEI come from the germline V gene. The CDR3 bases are TGTGCCAGCAGTGATCAGGCTAGCGGATCCTACGAGCAGTACTTC. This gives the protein CASSDQASGSYEQYF.

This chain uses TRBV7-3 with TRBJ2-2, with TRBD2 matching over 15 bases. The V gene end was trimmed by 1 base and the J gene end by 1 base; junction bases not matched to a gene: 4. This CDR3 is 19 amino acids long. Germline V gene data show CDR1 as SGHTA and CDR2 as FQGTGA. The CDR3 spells CASSLRTSGRAGNTGELFF. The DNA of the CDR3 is TGTGCCAGCAGCTTAAGGACTAGCGGGAGGGCCGGGAACACCGGGGAGCTGTTTTTT.

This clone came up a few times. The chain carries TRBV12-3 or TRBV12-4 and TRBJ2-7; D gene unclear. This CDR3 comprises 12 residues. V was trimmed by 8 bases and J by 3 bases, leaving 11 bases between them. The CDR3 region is CASGQTVYEQYF. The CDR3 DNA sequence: TGTGCCAGCGGCCAGACGGTCTACGAGCAGTACTTC.

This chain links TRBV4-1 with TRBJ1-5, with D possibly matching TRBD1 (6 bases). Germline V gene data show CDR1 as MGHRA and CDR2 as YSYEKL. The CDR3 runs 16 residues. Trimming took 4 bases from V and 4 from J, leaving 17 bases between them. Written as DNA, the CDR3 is TGCGCCAGCAGCCCTACATTTGGGGGGGCGAATCAGCCCCAGCATTTT. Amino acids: CASSPTFGGANQPQHF.

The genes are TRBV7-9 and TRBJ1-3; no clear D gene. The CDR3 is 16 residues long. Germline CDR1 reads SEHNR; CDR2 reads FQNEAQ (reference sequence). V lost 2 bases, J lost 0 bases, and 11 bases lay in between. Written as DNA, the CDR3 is TGTGCCAGCAGCTTATCGGGTGGAGACTCTGGAAACACCATATATTTT. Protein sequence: CASSLSGGDSGNTIYF. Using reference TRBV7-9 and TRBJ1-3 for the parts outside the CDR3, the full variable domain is DTGVSQNPRHKITKRGQNVTFRCDPISEHNRLYWYRQTLGQGPEFLTYFQNEAQLEKSRLLSDRFSAERPKGSFSTLEIQRTEQGDSAMYLCASSLSGGDSGNTIYFGEGSWLTVV.

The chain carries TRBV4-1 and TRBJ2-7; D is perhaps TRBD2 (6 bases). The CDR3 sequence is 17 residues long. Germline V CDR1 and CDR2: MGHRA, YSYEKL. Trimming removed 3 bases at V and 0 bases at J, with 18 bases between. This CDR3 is CASSHPLGSSASYEQYF. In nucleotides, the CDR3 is TGCGCCAGCAGCCACCCGCTTGGGTCTAGCGCCTCCTACGAGCAGTACTTC.